A selection of T cell receptor beta chains follows, all from one sample in a study of T cell repertoires in cytomegalovirus infection. From the reads, TCRdb called clonotypes with MiXCR, one entry per CDR3 protein. This table holds tens of thousands of distinct CDR3 sequences, about 30% found once. Antigen specificity for these receptors is unknown. This sample comprised CD8+ T cells from cultured PBMCs, obtained from culture after CMV antigen stimulation. The receptors stem from a human donor in good health (CMV status not recorded). Some clones in this sample may be carry-over from other donors' samples. CDR3s include the opening cysteine and the closing phenylalanine or tryptophan. Only part of the rows carry a size: once, few, many, or a class if the clone is expanded.

clone size | J gene | V gene | CDR3 protein
- | TRBJ2-5 | TRBV20-1 | CSARDGGARETQYF
many | TRBJ2-1 | TRBV7-2 | CASSLREGPRWFF
few | TRBJ1-2 | TRBV15 | CATASGGDYGYTF
few | TRBJ2-1 | TRBV6-1 | CASSQQQGSLNEQFF
many | TRBJ1-5 | TRBV28 | CASRFSDRIFQPQHF
- | TRBJ2-7 | TRBV6-2/TRBV6-3 | CASSDHRRPYEQYF
- | TRBJ2-4 | TRBV6-1 | CASSHRDKKNIQYF
- | TRBJ2-3 | TRBV30 | CAWSVGSAGTDTQYF
few | TRBJ2-7 | TRBV7-6 | CASSLYTQGENEQYF
- | TRBJ2-1 | TRBV5-1 | CACSLTRSNEQFF
- | TRBJ2-1 | TRBV11-2 | CASSPDRGPWDNEQFF
once | TRBJ2-7 | TRBV4-3 | CASSPLTSAHEQYF
- | TRBJ1-1 | TRBV19 | CASTPDRGLNTEAFF
- | TRBJ2-3 | TRBV4-2 | CASSQVLGDTQYF
- | TRBJ1-1 | TRBV19 | CASSKGGNTEAFF
- | TRBJ2-3 | TRBV13 | CASSSGREALVADTQYF
few | TRBJ2-3 | TRBV28 | CASSLDRPSTDTQYF
many | TRBJ1-3 | TRBV7-2 | CASSLEGGSGNTIYF
- | TRBJ1-2 | TRBV28 | CASSASQGSYGYTF
- | TRBJ2-2 | TRBV4-1 | CASSQVDFSGGYDTGELFF
many | TRBJ2-7 | TRBV6-2/TRBV6-3 | CASSYSRTGGNSYEQYF
many | TRBJ2-3 | TRBV6-5 | CASSYSILAGESDTDTQYF
many | TRBJ1-4 | TRBV4-3 | CASSQRTAPTNEKLFF
- | TRBJ2-5 | TRBV29-1 | CSVEGPGETQYF
few | TRBJ2-7 | TRBV12-3/TRBV12-4 | CASSLTSGSSEQYF
- | TRBJ2-1 | TRBV6-6 | CASTGTGYNEQFF
- | TRBJ2-7 | TRBV6-2/TRBV6-3 | CASSYSVRDSYEQYF
many | TRBJ1-1 | TRBV7-8 | CASSLARQGGTEAFF
- | TRBJ1-5 | TRBV27 | CASRLEGNQPQHF
- | TRBJ2-1 | TRBV6-1 | CASSPPRTSGLGEQFF
- | TRBJ2-1 | TRBV7-3 | CASSPESGDEQFF
many | TRBJ2-1 | TRBV7-2 | CASSPLGSSYNEQFF
many | TRBJ2-7 | TRBV7-2 | CASSHRQGTYEQYF
- | TRBJ1-1 | TRBV2 | CASSGATGYEAFF
few | TRBJ2-6 | TRBV9 | CASSVSGANVLTF
few | TRBJ1-1 | TRBV5-4 | CASSDRQENTEAFF
few | TRBJ2-2 | TRBV9 | CASKVGNTGELFF
- | TRBJ2-1 | TRBV10-3 | CAISESLAGEANEQFF
- | TRBJ1-5 | TRBV6-2/TRBV6-3 | CASSSGRNQPQHF
- | TRBJ2-2 | TRBV29-1 | CSVDLAGEVGELFF
- | TRBJ2-7 | TRBV18 | CASSPTRGSYEQYF
- | TRBJ1-5 | TRBV6-2/TRBV6-3 | CASSYPEGYQPQHF
few | TRBJ2-5 | TRBV20-1 | CSARGQQETQYF
medium-sized | TRBJ2-5 | TRBV19 | CASSPRGGAGETQYF
- | TRBJ1-2 | TRBV30 | CAWSAGQGDGYTF
- | TRBJ2-7 | TRBV28 | CASQRQTSLYEQYF
- | TRBJ1-1 | TRBV14 | CASSHYRGNTEAFF
many | TRBJ1-5 | TRBV7-9 | CASSRTQTGGLVDNQPQHF
- | TRBJ2-7 | TRBV4-1 | CASSQDKGTRNEQYF
- | TRBJ1-2 | TRBV12-3/TRBV12-4 | CASSLLRDWVVYGYTF
few | TRBJ1-4 | TRBV7-6 | CASSPPRDRGQNWEKLFF
- | TRBJ2-7 | TRBV10-2 | CASSGTSGRDEQYF